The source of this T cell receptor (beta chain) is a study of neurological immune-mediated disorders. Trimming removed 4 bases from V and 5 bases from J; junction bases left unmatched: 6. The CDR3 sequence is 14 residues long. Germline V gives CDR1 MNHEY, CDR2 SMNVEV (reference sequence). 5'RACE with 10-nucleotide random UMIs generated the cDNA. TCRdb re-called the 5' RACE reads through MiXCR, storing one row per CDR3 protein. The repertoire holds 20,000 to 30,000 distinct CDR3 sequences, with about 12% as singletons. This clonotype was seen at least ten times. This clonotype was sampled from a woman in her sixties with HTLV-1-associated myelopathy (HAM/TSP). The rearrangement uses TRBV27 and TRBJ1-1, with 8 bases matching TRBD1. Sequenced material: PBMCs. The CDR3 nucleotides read TGTGCCAGCAGTTCGGCGACAGGGGTAACTGAAGCTTTCTTT. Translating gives CASSSATGVTEAFF.